This T cell receptor beta chain stems from a study of T cell changes during pregnancy in multiple sclerosis. This CDR3 spans 13 amino acids. Germline CDR1 and CDR2: SGHVS and FQNEAQ. V lost 6 bases to trimming and J lost 1 base, with 9 bases between them. Sequencing was performed with immunoSEQ multiplex PCR; in TCRdb, only in-frame clones are kept and a portion is missing. The top ten hold 5.5% to 6.5% of the sample, which has 45,000 or so clones, around 90% seen once. This clonotype was sampled from a female donor in good health, enrolled as a control in a pregnancy study. The sequenced sample was CD8+ T cells from peripheral blood mononuclear cells, obtained after pregnancy. V usage is TRBV7-8 and J usage is TRBJ1-1; unclear D gene. The CDR3 region is CASSPQKNTEAFF. The DNA for the CDR3 is TGTGCCAGCAGTCCACAGAAGAACACTGAAGCTTTCTTT.